Below, 16 T cell receptor beta chains from the same sample are listed, as sequenced in a study of blood T cell repertoires in COVID-19. Sequencing used immunoSEQ multiplex PCR; TCRdb keeps in-frame clones, though not all of them. The sample lists 95,000 to 150,000 clones; about 87% were seen once. Sequences were obtained from peripheral blood. These receptors all come from an older woman with acute or convalescent COVID-19.

The chain combines TRBV3-1 (or the pseudogene TRBV3-2) with TRBJ1-5; D is possibly TRBD1 (5 bases). The V gene lost 4 bases and the J gene lost 4 bases, with 14 bases spanning the gap. The germline gives CDR1 LGHDT, CDR2 YNNKEL (reference sequence). CDR3 length equals 15 residues. The CDR3 DNA follows: TGTGCCAGCAGCCCGGGTGACAGCAAAAATCAGCCCCAGCATTTT. Residues: CASSPGDSKNQPQHF.

The sample holds one count of this clone. The chain couples TRBV5-5 to TRBJ2-5, with D tentatively TRBD1 (6 bases). The CDR3 loop spans 14 amino acids. Germline V gene data show CDR1 as SGHKS and CDR2 as YYEKEE (reference sequence). Trimming left V 1 base short and J 5 bases short, with 12 bases between. DNA of the CDR3: TGTGCCAGCAGCTTGCCCCAGGGGTGGGAGACCCAGTACTTC. This gives the protein CASSLPQGWETQYF.

The gene calls are TRBV18 and TRBJ1-1; no firm D call. The V and J ends lost 4 bases and 4 bases respectively, with 22 bases between them. This CDR3 has 17 residues. Germline loops: CDR1 KGHSH, CDR2 LQKENI. Here the CDR3 reads CASSREIEWRPGTEAFF. The CDR3 coding sequence is TGTGCCAGCTCACGGGAGATTGAGTGGCGGCCGGGCACTGAAGCTTTCTTT.

The rearrangement links TRBV19 to TRBJ1-2; unclear D gene. In germline, CDR1 is LNHDA, CDR2 SQIVND (reference sequence). With 1 base removed from V and 8 bases from J, the gap between germline ends came to 11 bases. This CDR3 comprises 13 residues. The CDR3 region has the DNA TGTGCCAGTAGTATAGCCCCGGCCGGGGGCTACACCTTC. Its protein product is CASSIAPAGGYTF. Full variable domain (remainder filled in from reference TRBV19 and TRBJ1-2): DGGITQSPKYLFRKEGQNVTLSCEQNLNHDAMYWYRQDPGQGLRLIYYSQIVNDFQKGDIAEGYSVSREKKESFPLTVTSAQKNPTAFYLCASSIAPAGGYTFGSGTRLTVV.

The V call is TRBV18, the J call TRBJ1-6; D gene uncertain. Germline-derived CDR1 and CDR2 are KGHSH and LQKENI. The V end lost 2 bases, the J end lost 6 bases, and 8 bases lay between the germline ends. CDR3 length: 14 amino acids. CDR3 sequence (DNA): TGTGCCAGCTCACCAGCTCGGGGTAATTCACCCCTCCACTTT. Translating gives CASSPARGNSPLHF.

The J gene is TRBJ1-2, the V gene TRBV7-6; 7 bases fit TRBD1. The CDR3 spans 15 residues. The junction had 8 bases not matched to a gene; V was cut back by 3 bases and J by 4 bases. The germline V gene encodes CDR1 SGHVS and CDR2 FNYEAQ. CDR3 amino acids: CASSFSTGAGYGYTF. The CDR3 DNA is TGTGCCAGCAGCTTCTCCACAGGGGCTGGCTATGGCTACACCTTC.

This clone occurred once. The CDR3 DNA is TGCGCCAGCAGCTTGGCCTTACAGGGGGAAGCTTTCTTT. It specifies CASSLALQGEAFF. The chain recombines TRBV5-1 with TRBJ1-1; 7 bases fit TRBD1. The CDR3 runs to 13 residues. Trimming removed 0 bases from V and 8 bases from J; junction bases left unmatched: 4. Germline V gives CDR1 SGHRS, CDR2 YFSETQ.

CDR3 nucleotides: TGTGCCACCAGCAGAGAGGGGCAGGAGACCCAGTACTTC. The encoded protein is CATSREGQETQYF. The rearrangement links TRBV15 to TRBJ2-5, with D possibly being TRBD1 (5 bases). The CDR3 is 13 amino acids. The germline CDR1 and CDR2 sequences are LNHNV and YYDKDF (reference sequence). V was cut by 0 bases and J by 5 bases, with 7 bases left in between.

This clone came up once. The gene calls are TRBV6-5 and TRBJ1-5; maybe TRBD1 (6 bases). This CDR3 is built from 15 residues. Trimming left V 6 bases short and J 4 bases short, with 16 bases between. Germline lookup yields CDR1 MNHEY and CDR2 SVGAGI. CDR3 loop: CASSFPGHYNQPQHF. CDR3 sequence (DNA): TGTGCCAGCAGCTTCCCGGGACACTATAATCAGCCCCAGCATTTT.

The chain is built from TRBV10-2 and TRBJ2-7; 9 bases map to TRBD1. This CDR3 region has 16 residues. CDR1 is WSHSY, CDR2 SAAADI, per germline. V shed 3 bases, J shed 7 bases, and the junction held 13 bases outside the gene matches. The CDR3 bases are TGCGCCAGCAGTGACCAGACCGGGACAGGGCTAGGGGAGCAGTACTTC. Protein sequence: CASSDQTGTGLGEQYF.

The chain couples TRBV5-1 to TRBJ2-1, with 9 nucleotides matching TRBD1. Germline values: CDR1 SGHRS, CDR2 YFSETQ. This CDR3 is 15 amino acids long. The V and J ends lost 5 bases and 1 base, in that order; junction bases with no gene match: 4. The CDR3 DNA is TGCGCCAGCAGAGAGACAGGGGGATCCTACAATGAGCAGTTCTTC. It yields the protein CASRETGGSYNEQFF.

The rearrangement joins TRBV6-5 to TRBJ1-1; D gene uncertain. The CDR3 is 15 residues long. CDR1 and CDR2 from the germline V gene are MNHEY and SVGAGI. V was trimmed by 6 bases and J by 2 bases, leaving 16 bases between them. In nucleotides, the CDR3 is TGTGCCAGCAGACGGGTCTCCGAGGGAAACACTGAAGCTTTCTTT. This translates into CASRRVSEGNTEAFF.

The V call is TRBV2, the J call TRBJ1-6; no definite D call. Deletions cut 2 bases from V and 7 bases from J, with 12 bases between. This CDR3 spans 15 amino acids. Germline-derived CDR1 and CDR2 are SNHLY and FYNNEI. Written as DNA, the CDR3 is TGTGCCAGCAGTGAAACCACTGCAATCAATTCACCCCTCCACTTT. Translation gives CASSETTAINSPLHF.

The chain couples TRBV11-2 to TRBJ2-5, with TRBD2 matching over 7 bases. The germline V gene encodes CDR1 SGHAT and CDR2 FQNNGV. The CDR3 totals 18 residues. V trimming: 4 bases; J trimming: 1 base; junction bases outside the gene matches: 15. CDR3 sequence (DNA): TGTGCCAGCAGCTCCTTCCGTCCCCGGGACTATATCCAAGAGACCCAGTACTTC. Encoded protein: CASSSFRPRDYIQETQYF.

The chain recombines TRBV3-1 (or the pseudogene TRBV3-2) with TRBJ2-5; 10 nucleotides line up with TRBD2. The CDR3 contains 19 residues. Germline CDR1 reads LGHDT; CDR2 reads YNNKEL (reference sequence). After removal of 1 base from V and 4 bases from J, the junction contained 15 bases not matched to a gene. CDR3 sequence: CASSQGAWGQRGGPETQYF. In nucleotides, the CDR3 is TGTGCCAGCAGCCAAGGAGCATGGGGCCAGCGGGGGGGCCCAGAGACCCAGTACTTC.

The chain combines TRBV4-1 with TRBJ1-2; TRBD1 matches 8 bases. This CDR3 spans 17 amino acids. CDR1 is MGHRA, CDR2 YSYEKL, per germline. The J segment lost 5 bases and the V segment lost 4 bases, leaving 15 bases of the junction unmatched. The CDR3 region is CASSPFSRRTGKYGYTF. The CDR3 DNA is TGCGCCAGCAGCCCTTTTTCCCGCCGGACAGGGAAATATGGCTACACCTTC.